Included here is one T cell receptor (beta chain) sequence, with context. Germline V gives CDR1 MDHEN, CDR2 SYDVKM. Unmatched junction bases numbered 10, after V lost 4 bases and J lost 4 bases. The CDR3 consists of 16 residues. The data derive from a study of blood T cell repertoires in COVID-19. Study-wide context: From the United States, Italy and Spain came samples of acute and convalescent COVID-19. PBMCs, B-cell-depleted T cells, or T cells provided the cDNA or gDNA that made up the material.

Per the authors' pipeline: Reference gene primer amplification gave nucleated cell count estimates. The data were produced by immunoSEQ multiplex PCR, yet TCRdb's version contains in-frame clones alone and is incomplete. V, J and clone size reflect that table, while D and trimming were determined from the DNA. This repertoire shows some 150,000 clones, 85% to 90% found once; its top ten account for approximately 1.5%. The V and J genes are TRBV28 and TRBJ2-1; 7 bases are shared with TRBD1. Sequenced material: peripheral blood. The sequence was collected from a woman aged 55-69 years with acute or convalescent COVID-19. As DNA, the CDR3 is TGTGCCAGCAGTTCTCTAGGGGGACAGACATACAATGAGCAGTTCTTC. Encoded protein: CASSSLGGQTYNEQFF.